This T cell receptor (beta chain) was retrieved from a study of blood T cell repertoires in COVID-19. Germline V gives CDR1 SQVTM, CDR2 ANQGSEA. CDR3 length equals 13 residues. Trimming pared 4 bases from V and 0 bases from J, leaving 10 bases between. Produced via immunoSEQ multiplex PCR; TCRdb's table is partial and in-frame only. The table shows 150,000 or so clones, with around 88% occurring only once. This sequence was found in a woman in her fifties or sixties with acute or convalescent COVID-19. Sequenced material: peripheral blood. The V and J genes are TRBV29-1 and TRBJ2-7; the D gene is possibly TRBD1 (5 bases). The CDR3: CSVGAGLSYEQYF. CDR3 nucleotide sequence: TGCAGCGTTGGGGCAGGGCTCTCCTACGAGCAGTACTTC.